This T cell receptor (beta chain) appears in the sequencing data of a study of T-cell reconstitution after alpha-beta-depleted transplantation in children. Unique molecular identifiers featured in how the TCRbeta library was prepared. Using its own MiXCR run on the PCR reads, TCRdb lists one record per CDR3 protein. The sample lists some 490,000 distinct CDR3 sequences; about 12% were seen once. Germline-derived CDR1 and CDR2 are SGHTA and FQGNSA. The CDR3 is 12 residues long. Deletions cut 5 bases from V and 9 bases from J, with 13 bases between. The sequence derives from a human donor who donated a stem cell graft to a child with combined immunodeficiency. Sequencing used PBMCs from the stem cell graft donor, obtained from the stem cell graft. The gene calls are TRBV7-2 and TRBJ1-2; D may be TRBD1 (6 bases). The CDR3 DNA sequence: TGTGCCAGCAGCCCCGGACAGCCTAGCTACACCTTC. It translates to CASSPGQPSYTF.